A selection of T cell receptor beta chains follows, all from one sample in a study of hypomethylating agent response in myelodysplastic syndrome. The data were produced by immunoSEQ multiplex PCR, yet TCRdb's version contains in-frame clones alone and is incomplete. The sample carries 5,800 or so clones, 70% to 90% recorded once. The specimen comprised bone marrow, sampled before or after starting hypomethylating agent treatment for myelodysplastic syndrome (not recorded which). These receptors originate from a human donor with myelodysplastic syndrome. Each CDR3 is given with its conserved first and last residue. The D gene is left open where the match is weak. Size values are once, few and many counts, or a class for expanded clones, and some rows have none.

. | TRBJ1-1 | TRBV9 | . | CASSPPRVNTEAFF | TGTGCCAGCAGCCCACCGAGGGTGAACACTGAAGCTTTCTTT
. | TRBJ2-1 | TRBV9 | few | CASSVAIGGNEQFF | TGTGCCAGCAGCGTAGCTATCGGCGGCAATGAGCAGTTCTTC
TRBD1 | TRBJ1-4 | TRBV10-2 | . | CASRVPGPGGREKLFF | TGCGCCAGCAGGGTCCCCGGGCCAGGGGGCAGAGAAAAACTGTTTTTT
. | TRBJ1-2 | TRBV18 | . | CASSPWGTSDYGYTF | TGTGCCAGCTCACCATGGGGGACATCGGACTATGGCTACACCTTC
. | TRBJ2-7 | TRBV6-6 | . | CASSYSAYEQYF | TGTGCCAGCAGTTACTCGGCCTACGAGCAGTACTTC
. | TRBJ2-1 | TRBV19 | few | CASSIERGRRNNEQFF | TGTGCCAGTAGTATAGAACGTGGACGTCGAAACAATGAGCAGTTCTTC
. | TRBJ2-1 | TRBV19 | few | CASSVGEFNLEQFF | TGTGCCAGTAGTGTGGGGGAGTTTAACCTCGAGCAGTTCTTC
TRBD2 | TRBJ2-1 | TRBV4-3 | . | CASRLFWGAGGPGYNEQFF | TGCGCCAGCAGACTCTTTTGGGGGGCGGGAGGGCCTGGTTACAATGAGCAGTTCTTC
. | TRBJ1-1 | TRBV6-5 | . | CASSVGAEAFF | TGTGCCAGCAGTGTGGGGGCTGAAGCTTTCTTT
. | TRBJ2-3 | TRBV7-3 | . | CASSLRASADTQYF | TGTGCCAGCAGCTTAAGGGCCAGCGCAGATACGCAGTATTTT
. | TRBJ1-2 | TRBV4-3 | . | CASSQPGANYGYTF | TGCGCCAGCAGCCAACCAGGGGCTAACTATGGCTACACCTTC
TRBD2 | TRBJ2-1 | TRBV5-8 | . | CASRSGGLWNEQFF | TGTGCCAGCAGGTCGGGAGGCCTTTGGAATGAGCAGTTCTTC
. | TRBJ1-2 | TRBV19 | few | CASSIEGFASYGYTF | TGTGCCAGTAGTATAGAGGGATTCGCGAGCTATGGCTACACCTTC
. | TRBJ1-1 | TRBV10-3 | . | CAISWTVNTEAFF | TGTGCCATCAGTTGGACGGTGAACACTGAAGCTTTCTTT
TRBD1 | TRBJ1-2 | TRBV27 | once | CASSPSGQDPGRYTF | TGTGCCAGCAGTCCCTCGGGACAGGACCCAGGGCGCTACACCTTC
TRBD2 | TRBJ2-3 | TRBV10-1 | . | CASSPWRGGTDTQYF | TGCGCCAGCAGTCCCTGGCGGGGGGGCACAGATACGCAGTATTTT
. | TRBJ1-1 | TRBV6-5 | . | CASSLVGQGSAEAFF | TGTGCCAGCAGTTTGGTAGGGCAGGGGTCCGCTGAAGCTTTCTTT
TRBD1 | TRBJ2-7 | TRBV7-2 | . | CASSFYRDRGYEQYF | TGTGCCAGCAGCTTCTACCGGGACAGGGGCTACGAGCAGTACTTC
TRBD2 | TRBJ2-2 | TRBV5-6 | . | CASSPGTSGRGRELFF | TGTGCCAGCAGCCCGGGGACTAGCGGGAGAGGCAGGGAGCTGTTTTTT
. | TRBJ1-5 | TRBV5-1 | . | CASSEDSFSNQPQHF | TGCGCCAGCAGCGAGGACAGTTTCAGCAATCAGCCCCAGCATTTT
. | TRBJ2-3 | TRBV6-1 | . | CASSERAANTDTQYF | TGTGCCAGCAGTGAGCGGGCAGCAAACACAGATACGCAGTATTTT
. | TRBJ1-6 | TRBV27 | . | CASSPPGSKSYNSPLHF | TGTGCCAGCAGTCCCCCCGGAAGTAAAAGCTATAATTCACCCCTCCACTTT